The rows below give T cell receptor beta chains drawn from one sample of a study of blood T cell repertoires in COVID-19. Produced via immunoSEQ multiplex PCR; TCRdb's table is partial and in-frame only. The data hold just over 95,000 clones, with roughly 80% observed a single time. The source material was peripheral blood. The receptors here all came from a man older than 75 with acute or convalescent COVID-19. The CDR3 runs from the conserved cysteine through the conserved F or W. A D gene is named only where the DNA matches it firmly. Not every row has a clone size; where given, it reads once, few, many or a size class.

cdr3_nt cdr3_aa v_call clone_size d_call cdr3_length j_call
TGCGCCAGCAGTGAGTACGGACAGGGTGAGGCCAAAAACATTCAGTACTTC CASSEYGQGEAKNIQYF TRBV10-1 NA TRBD1 17 TRBJ2-4
TGTGCCTGGAGTTCTAGTATCCGGCATGCTGGGGCCAACGTCCTGACTTTC CAWSSSIRHAGANVLTF TRBV30 NA NA 17 TRBJ2-6
TGTGCCAGTAGTCGGGACAGGGGGAGGTATCAGCCCCAGCATTTT CASSRDRGRYQPQHF TRBV19 NA TRBD1 15 TRBJ1-5
TGCGCCAGCAGCTTGGTTCAGGGGCCGGATGAGCAGTTCTTC CASSLVQGPDEQFF TRBV5-1 once NA 14 TRBJ2-1
TGTGCCAGCAGCTGGGCCTCCTACGAGCAGTACTTC CASSWASYEQYF TRBV7-9 NA NA 12 TRBJ2-7
TGTGCCAGCAGCCAATACATGACCTACGAGCAGTACTTC CASSQYMTYEQYF TRBV3-1/TRBV3-2 NA NA 13 TRBJ2-7
TGTGCCAGCAGCACATCCACAGGGAATTGGCAGACCCAGTACTTC CASSTSTGNWQTQYF TRBV7-9 NA NA 15 TRBJ2-5
TGTGCCAGCAGCTTCGGGAGCGCAGATACGCAGTATTTT CASSFGSADTQYF TRBV7-9 NA NA 13 TRBJ2-3
TGTGCCAGCAGCGGGGACAGGGGGCACTATGGCTACACCTTC CASSGDRGHYGYTF TRBV9 NA TRBD1 14 TRBJ1-2
TGTGCCAGCAGCCAAGAAACAGGGACTGGAAACACCATATATTTT CASSQETGTGNTIYF TRBV4-2 NA NA 15 TRBJ1-3
TGCGCCAGCAGCCCACAGGGCAGGGAGCTGTTTTTT CASSPQGRELFF TRBV5-1 NA NA 12 TRBJ2-2
TGTGCCAGCAGGGGGGGACGGATATTAGCCAAAAACATTCAGTACTTC CASRGGRILAKNIQYF TRBV5-8 once NA 16 TRBJ2-4
TGTGCCAGCAGTCGCGAGCCTCTTGAAAAACTGTTTTTT CASSREPLEKLFF TRBV12-3/TRBV12-4 NA NA 13 TRBJ1-4
TGCAGCGTTGGACAGGGTGTCCCCTACGAGCAGTACTTC CSVGQGVPYEQYF TRBV29-1 NA TRBD1 13 TRBJ2-7
TGTGCCAGCAGCTTACTGGCCATCCGAATCGACGAGCAGTACTTC CASSLLAIRIDEQYF TRBV7-8 NA NA 15 TRBJ2-7
TGCGCCAGCAGCCGACCGGGACAGGGGGCGAATAATGAGCAGTTCTTC CASSRPGQGANNEQFF TRBV4-1 NA TRBD1 16 TRBJ2-1
TGTGCCAGCACCGAGGGACAGGGCTCACCCCTCCACTTT CASTEGQGSPLHF TRBV2 NA TRBD1 13 TRBJ1-6
TGTGCCAGCAGTTCCGGACAGGGGGCGCGAAGGGTAGCTTTCTTT CASSSGQGARRVAFF TRBV27 NA TRBD1 15 TRBJ1-1
TGCAGCGTTGGGACAGGGTTGAGTTCACCCCTCCACTTT CSVGTGLSSPLHF TRBV29-1 NA TRBD1 13 TRBJ1-6
TGTGCCAGCACCAGTTTGGGAGACGAGCAGTACTTC CASTSLGDEQYF TRBV28 NA NA 12 TRBJ2-7
TGTGCCAGTACTATGAGGGAGAAGAACACTGAAGCTTTCTTT CASTMREKNTEAFF TRBV19 NA NA 14 TRBJ1-1
TGTGCCAGCAGCACCCGGGGTGAGCAGTACTTC CASSTRGEQYF TRBV11-2 NA NA 11 TRBJ2-7
TGTGCCAGCAGTTGGGCAGCCGAGTATGGCTACACCTTC CASSWAAEYGYTF TRBV6-2/TRBV6-3 NA NA 13 TRBJ1-2
TGCGCCAGCAGCCGAGAGTACAATGAGCAGTTCTTC CASSREYNEQFF TRBV10-2 NA NA 12 TRBJ2-1
TGTGCCAGCAGTGACAGGCTGACCGGGGAGCTGTTTTTT CASSDRLTGELFF TRBV2 NA NA 13 TRBJ2-2
TGTGCCAGCAGCAGTCCGGGACTAGCGAGCTACGAGCAGTACTTC CASSSPGLASYEQYF TRBV6-6 few TRBD2 15 TRBJ2-7
TGTGCCAGCAGCCATCGTGCAGGCTCCTACGAGCAGTACTTC CASSHRAGSYEQYF TRBV14 NA NA 14 TRBJ2-7
TGTGCCAGCAGCTCGACAGAAACTGGAAACACCATATATTTT CASSSTETGNTIYF TRBV5-4 NA NA 14 TRBJ1-3
TGTGCCAGCAGCTTGGCTGGGGGAGGGCCGGGATGGGAGCAGTACTTC CASSLAGGGPGWEQYF TRBV5-4 NA TRBD2 16 TRBJ2-7
TGTGCCAGCAGTGCTGGAGGTGGTTTAAATGAAAAACTGTTTTTT CASSAGGGLNEKLFF TRBV27 NA NA 15 TRBJ1-4
TGTGCCAGCAGGAGAAAAGCGGGCATGACAGATACGCAGTATTTT CASRRKAGMTDTQYF TRBV27 NA NA 15 TRBJ2-3
TGTGCCAGCAGTTTCCTCAGGGGTGGTGGCTACACCTTC CASSFLRGGGYTF TRBV27 once NA 13 TRBJ1-2
TGTGCCAGCAGTCCCCCGACTAGCGGGAGCTACAATGAGCAGTTCTTC CASSPPTSGSYNEQFF TRBV28 few TRBD2 16 TRBJ2-1
TGTGCCAGCAGCCAAGAAGGGGGGGACTACTACAATGAGCAGTTCTTC CASSQEGGDYYNEQFF TRBV14 NA NA 16 TRBJ2-1
TGCGCCAGCAGCTTGACGGCCCGTCAGGGGGCGAACACCGGGGAGCTGTTTTTT CASSLTARQGANTGELFF TRBV5-1 few TRBD1 18 TRBJ2-2
TGTGCCAGCAGCTTCGAGAAAGAGACCCAGTACTTC CASSFEKETQYF TRBV11-3 NA NA 12 TRBJ2-5
TGTGCCAGCAGTTTCGTAGAGACCCAGTACTTC CASSFVETQYF TRBV12-3/TRBV12-4 NA NA 11 TRBJ2-5
TGTGCCAGCAGTGAATTAGATAGAACTCATGGCTACACCTTC CASSELDRTHGYTF TRBV2 NA NA 14 TRBJ1-2
TGTGCCAGCAGCCCTCGGGGAGCGGGAGGGCCCGATGAGCAGTTCTTC CASSPRGAGGPDEQFF TRBV28 NA TRBD2 16 TRBJ2-1
TGTGCCAGTAGTATAAAAAGGGGCTCGGCGGAAGGCTACACCTTC CASSIKRGSAEGYTF TRBV19 NA NA 15 TRBJ1-2
TGTGCCAGCGGTGGGCCTAGCGGGAGTGGTAGGGCCTACGAGCAGTACTTC CASGGPSGSGRAYEQYF TRBV2 NA TRBD2 17 TRBJ2-7
TGCGCCAGCAGCCAAACAGGGGGGAATTCACCCCTCCACTTT CASSQTGGNSPLHF TRBV4-1 NA TRBD1 14 TRBJ1-6
TGTGCCAGCAGTCCAGGGACAGGGGGCTTAATGAACACTGAAGCTTTCTTT CASSPGTGGLMNTEAFF TRBV27 NA TRBD1 17 TRBJ1-1
TGTGCCAGCTCGGGTTCGATTGGAGTGGGGGGCACTGAAGCTTTCTTT CASSGSIGVGGTEAFF TRBV28 NA NA 16 TRBJ1-1
TGCGCCAGCAGCCGGAGCGGGAGTTCCTACAATGAGCAGTTCTTC CASSRSGSSYNEQFF TRBV5-1 NA TRBD2 15 TRBJ2-1
TGTGCCAGTAGTACGAGACAGGGGAAGAATAAATACGAGCAGTACTTC CASSTRQGKNKYEQYF TRBV19 NA TRBD1 16 TRBJ2-7
TGCGCCAGCAGCCAAGATGGGATAGCGTCGGCCAATGAGCAGTTCTTC CASSQDGIASANEQFF TRBV4-3 NA NA 16 TRBJ2-1
TGTGCCAGCAGCCAAGATCTTTTTGATACGCAGTATTTT CASSQDLFDTQYF TRBV14 NA NA 13 TRBJ2-3
TGTGCCAGCAGTTACGCCGGGACAGTGAACACTGAAGCTTTCTTT CASSYAGTVNTEAFF TRBV5-5 NA TRBD1 15 TRBJ1-1
TGTGCCTGGGCCCAGGGCCATCGTTCGAACACTGAAGCTTTCTTT CAWAQGHRSNTEAFF TRBV30 NA NA 15 TRBJ1-1
TGTGCCAGCAGCTCACAAACAGGGTTCAATCAGCCCCAGCATTTT CASSSQTGFNQPQHF TRBV7-2 NA NA 15 TRBJ1-5
TGTGCCAGCAGCTCACAACAGGGGATGGGTGAAGCTTTCTTT CASSSQQGMGEAFF TRBV7-2 few TRBD1 14 TRBJ1-1
TGTGCCAGCAGCGCTGGCGGGGACTCCTCCTACGAGCAGTACTTC CASSAGGDSSYEQYF TRBV11-3 NA NA 15 TRBJ2-7
TGCGCCAGCAGCTTGGCGGCAGGGGGGTCCCTCCAAGAGACCCAGTACTTC CASSLAAGGSLQETQYF TRBV5-1 once NA 17 TRBJ2-5
TGTGCCTGGAGCCGACGTGACAGCCGGGTTGGGCCCCAGCATTTT CAWSRRDSRVGPQHF TRBV30 NA NA 15 TRBJ1-5
TGTGCCAGCAGTTTGAAACAGAACACCGGGGAGCTGTTTTTT CASSLKQNTGELFF TRBV6-2/TRBV6-3 NA NA 14 TRBJ2-2
TGTGCCAGCAGCTTGGGAGGACAGGGAGGTGGCTACACCTTC CASSLGGQGGGYTF TRBV5-6 NA TRBD1 14 TRBJ1-2
TGTGCCAGCACCAGGGGGACAGGGCGGACTGAAGCTTTCTTT CASTRGTGRTEAFF TRBV6-5 NA TRBD1 14 TRBJ1-1
TGTGCCAGCAGCCAAGGTCTAGTTGCAAATGAGCAGTTCTTC CASSQGLVANEQFF TRBV3-1/TRBV3-2 NA NA 14 TRBJ2-1